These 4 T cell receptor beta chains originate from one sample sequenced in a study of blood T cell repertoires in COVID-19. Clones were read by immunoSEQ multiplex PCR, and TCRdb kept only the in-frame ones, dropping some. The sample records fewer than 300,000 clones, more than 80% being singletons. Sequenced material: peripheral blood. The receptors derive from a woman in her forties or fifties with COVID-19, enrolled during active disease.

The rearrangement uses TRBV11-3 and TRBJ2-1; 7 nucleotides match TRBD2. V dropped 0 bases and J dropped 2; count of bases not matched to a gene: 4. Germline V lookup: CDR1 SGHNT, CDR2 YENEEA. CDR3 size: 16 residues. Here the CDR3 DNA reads TGTGCCAGCAGCTTAGAGGGGGGGATCACCTACAATGAGCAGTTCTTC. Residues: CASSLEGGITYNEQFF.

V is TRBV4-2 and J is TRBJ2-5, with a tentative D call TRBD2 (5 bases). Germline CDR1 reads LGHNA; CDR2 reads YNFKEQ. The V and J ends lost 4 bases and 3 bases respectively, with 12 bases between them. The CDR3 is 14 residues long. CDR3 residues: CASSLGLSKETQYF. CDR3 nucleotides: TGTGCCAGCAGCCTTGGACTGTCGAAAGAGACCCAGTACTTC.

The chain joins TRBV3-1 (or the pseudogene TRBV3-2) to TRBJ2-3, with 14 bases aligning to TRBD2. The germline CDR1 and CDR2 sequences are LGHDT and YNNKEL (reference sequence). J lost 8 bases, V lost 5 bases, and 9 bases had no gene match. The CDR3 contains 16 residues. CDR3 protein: CASSTRLAGGPGTQYF. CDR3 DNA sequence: TGTGCCAGCAGCACCCGACTAGCGGGAGGGCCCGGTACGCAGTATTTT.

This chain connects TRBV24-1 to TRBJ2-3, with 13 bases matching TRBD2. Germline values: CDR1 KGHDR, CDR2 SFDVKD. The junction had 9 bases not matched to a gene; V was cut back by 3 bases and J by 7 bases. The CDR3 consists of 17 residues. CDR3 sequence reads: CATSDGGLAGYLNTQYF. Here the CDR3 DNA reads TGTGCCACCAGTGATGGGGGACTAGCGGGATACCTGAATACGCAGTATTTT.